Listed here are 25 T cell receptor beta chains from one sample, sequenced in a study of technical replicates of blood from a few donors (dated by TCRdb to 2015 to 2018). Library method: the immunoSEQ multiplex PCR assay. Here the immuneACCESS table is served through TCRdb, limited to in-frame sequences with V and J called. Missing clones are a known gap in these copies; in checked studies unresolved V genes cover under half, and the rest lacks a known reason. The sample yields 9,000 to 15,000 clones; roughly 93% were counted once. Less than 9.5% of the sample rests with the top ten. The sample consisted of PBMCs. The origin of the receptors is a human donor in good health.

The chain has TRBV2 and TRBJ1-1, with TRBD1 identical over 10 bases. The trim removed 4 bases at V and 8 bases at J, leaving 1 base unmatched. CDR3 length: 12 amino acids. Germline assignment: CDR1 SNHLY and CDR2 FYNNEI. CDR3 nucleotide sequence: TGTGCCAGCAGTGGACAGGGGGCCGAAGCTTTCTTT. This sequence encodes CASSGQGAEAFF. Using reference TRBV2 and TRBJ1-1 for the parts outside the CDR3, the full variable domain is EPEVTQTPSHQVTQMGQEVILRCVPISNHLYFYWYRQILGQKVEFLVSFYNNEISEKSEIFDDQFSVERPDGSNFTLKIRSTKLEDSAMYFCASSGQGAEAFFGQGTRLTVV.

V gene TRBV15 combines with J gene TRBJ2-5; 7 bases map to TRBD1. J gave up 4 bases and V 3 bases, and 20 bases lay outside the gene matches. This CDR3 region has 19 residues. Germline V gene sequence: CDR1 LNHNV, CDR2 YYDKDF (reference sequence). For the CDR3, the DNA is TGTGCCACCAGCAGGGGCGAATGGCGGGCCCAGGGGGTAGGAGAGACCCAGTACTTC. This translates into CATSRGEWRAQGVGETQYF.

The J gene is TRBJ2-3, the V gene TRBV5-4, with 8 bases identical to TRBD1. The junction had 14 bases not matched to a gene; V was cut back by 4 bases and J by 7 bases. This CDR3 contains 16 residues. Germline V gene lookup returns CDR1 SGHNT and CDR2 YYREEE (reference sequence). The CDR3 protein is CASSDRGNLPPYTQYF. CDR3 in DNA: TGTGCCAGCAGCGACAGGGGCAACCTGCCCCCGTATACGCAGTATTTT.

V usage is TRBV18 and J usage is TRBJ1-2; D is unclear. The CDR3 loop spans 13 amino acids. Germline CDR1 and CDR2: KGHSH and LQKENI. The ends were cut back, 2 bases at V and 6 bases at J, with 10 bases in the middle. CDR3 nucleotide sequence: TGTGCCAGCTCACCAGAAGAAGCGGATGGCTACACCTTC. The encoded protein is CASSPEEADGYTF.

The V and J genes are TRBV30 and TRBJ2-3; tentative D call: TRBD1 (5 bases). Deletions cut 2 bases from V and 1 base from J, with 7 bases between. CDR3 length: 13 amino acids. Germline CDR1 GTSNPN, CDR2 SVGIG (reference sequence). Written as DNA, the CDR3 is TGTGCCTGGAGTTTAGGGGGCACAGATACGCAGTATTTT. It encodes CAWSLGGTDTQYF. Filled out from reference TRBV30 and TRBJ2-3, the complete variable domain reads SQTIHQWPATLVQPVGSPLSLECTVEGTSNPNLYWYRQAAGRGLQLLFYSVGIGQISSEVPQNLSASRPQDRQFILSSKKLLLSDSGFYLCAWSLGGTDTQYFGPGTRLTVL.

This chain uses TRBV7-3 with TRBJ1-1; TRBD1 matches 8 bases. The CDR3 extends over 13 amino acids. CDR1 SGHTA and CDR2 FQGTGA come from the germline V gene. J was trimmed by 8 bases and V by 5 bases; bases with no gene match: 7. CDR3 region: CASSPGTGGEAFF. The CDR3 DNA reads TGTGCCAGCAGCCCTGGGACAGGCGGCGAAGCTTTCTTT.

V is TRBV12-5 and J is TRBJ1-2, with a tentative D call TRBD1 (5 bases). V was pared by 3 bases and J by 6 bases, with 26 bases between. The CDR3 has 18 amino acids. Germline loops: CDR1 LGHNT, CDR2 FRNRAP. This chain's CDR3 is CASGLPAGSQVVADGYTF. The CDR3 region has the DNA TGTGCTAGTGGTTTACCGGCGGGGTCACAGGTAGTAGCGGATGGCTACACCTTC.

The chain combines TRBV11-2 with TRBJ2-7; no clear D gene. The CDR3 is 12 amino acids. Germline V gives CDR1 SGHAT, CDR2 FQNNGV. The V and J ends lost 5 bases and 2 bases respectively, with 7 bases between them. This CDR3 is CASSPRPYEQYF. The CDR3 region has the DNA TGTGCCAGCAGCCCTCGTCCCTACGAGCAGTACTTC.

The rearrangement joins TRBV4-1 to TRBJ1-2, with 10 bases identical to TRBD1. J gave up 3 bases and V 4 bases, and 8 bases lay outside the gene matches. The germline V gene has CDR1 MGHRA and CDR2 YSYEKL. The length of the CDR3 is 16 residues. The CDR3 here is CASSLSPGTGDYGYTF. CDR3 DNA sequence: TGCGCCAGCAGCCTAAGTCCCGGGACAGGGGACTATGGCTACACCTTC.

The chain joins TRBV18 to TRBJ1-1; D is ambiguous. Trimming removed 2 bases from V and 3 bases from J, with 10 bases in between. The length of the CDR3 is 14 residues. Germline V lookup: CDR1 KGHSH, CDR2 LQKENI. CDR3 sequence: CASSPLPSDTEAFF. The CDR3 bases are TGTGCCAGCTCACCATTACCGTCGGACACTGAAGCTTTCTTT.

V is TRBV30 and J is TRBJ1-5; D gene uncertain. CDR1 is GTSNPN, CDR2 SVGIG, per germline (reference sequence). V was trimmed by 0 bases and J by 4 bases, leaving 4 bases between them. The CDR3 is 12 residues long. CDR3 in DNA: TGTGCCTGGAGTGTACTTAATCAGCCCCAGCATTTT. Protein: CAWSVLNQPQHF. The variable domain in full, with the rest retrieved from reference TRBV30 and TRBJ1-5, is SQTIHQWPATLVQPVGSPLSLECTVEGTSNPNLYWYRQAAGRGLQLLFYSVGIGQISSEVPQNLSASRPQDRQFILSSKKLLLSDSGFYLCAWSVLNQPQHFGDGTRLSIL.

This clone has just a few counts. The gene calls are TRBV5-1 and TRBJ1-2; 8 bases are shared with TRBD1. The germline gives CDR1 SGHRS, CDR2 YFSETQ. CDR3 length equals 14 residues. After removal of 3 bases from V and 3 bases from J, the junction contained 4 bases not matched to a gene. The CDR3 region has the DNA TGCGCCAGCAGCTCGGACAGGGATTACTATGGCTACACCTTC. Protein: CASSSDRDYYGYTF.

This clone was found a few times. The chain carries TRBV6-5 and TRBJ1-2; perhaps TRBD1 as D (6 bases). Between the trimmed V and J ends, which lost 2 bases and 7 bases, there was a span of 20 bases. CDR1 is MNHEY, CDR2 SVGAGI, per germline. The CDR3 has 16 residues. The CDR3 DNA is TGTGCCAGCAGTTACGGAAGAGACAGGTTGATCTCTGGCTACACCTTC. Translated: CASSYGRDRLISGYTF.

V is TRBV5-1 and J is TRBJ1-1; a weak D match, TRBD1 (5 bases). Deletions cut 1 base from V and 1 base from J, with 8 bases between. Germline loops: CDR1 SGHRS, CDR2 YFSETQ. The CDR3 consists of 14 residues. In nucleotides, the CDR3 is TGCGCCAGCAGCTTGTTGGGGGGGAACACTGAAGCTTTCTTT. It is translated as CASSLLGGNTEAFF.

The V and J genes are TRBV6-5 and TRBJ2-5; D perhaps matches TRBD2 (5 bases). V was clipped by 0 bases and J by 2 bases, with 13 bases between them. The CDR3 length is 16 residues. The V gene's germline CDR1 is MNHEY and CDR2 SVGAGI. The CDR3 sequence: CASSYSPRADQETQYF. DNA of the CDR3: TGTGCCAGCAGTTACTCCCCCCGAGCGGATCAAGAGACCCAGTACTTC.

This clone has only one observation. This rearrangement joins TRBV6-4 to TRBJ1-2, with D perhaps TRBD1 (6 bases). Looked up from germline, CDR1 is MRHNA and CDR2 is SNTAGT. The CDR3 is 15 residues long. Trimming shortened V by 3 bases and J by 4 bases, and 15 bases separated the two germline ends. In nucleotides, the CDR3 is TGTGCCAGCAGTGAATCCGGGACACGGAGCTATGGCTACACCTTC. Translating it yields CASSESGTRSYGYTF.

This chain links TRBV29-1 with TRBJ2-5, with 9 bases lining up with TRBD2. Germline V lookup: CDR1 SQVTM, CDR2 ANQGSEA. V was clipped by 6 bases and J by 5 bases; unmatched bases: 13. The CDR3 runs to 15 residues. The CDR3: CSVDPLAGVSETQYF. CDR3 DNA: TGCAGCGTCGACCCCTTAGCGGGAGTTAGTGAGACCCAGTACTTC.

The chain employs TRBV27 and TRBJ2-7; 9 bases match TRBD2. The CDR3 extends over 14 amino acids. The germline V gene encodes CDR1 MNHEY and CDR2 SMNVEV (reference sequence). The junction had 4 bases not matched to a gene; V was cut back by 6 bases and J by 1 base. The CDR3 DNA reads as TGTGCCAGCAGAGAGCGGGAGGAGTCCTACGAGCAGTACTTC. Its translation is CASREREESYEQYF.

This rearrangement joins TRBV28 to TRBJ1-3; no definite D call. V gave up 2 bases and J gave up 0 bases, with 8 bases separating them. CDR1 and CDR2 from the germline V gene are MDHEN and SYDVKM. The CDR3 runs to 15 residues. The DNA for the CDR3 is TGTGCCAGCAGTTTACCGGGAGGCTCTGGAAACACCATATATTTT. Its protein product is CASSLPGGSGNTIYF.

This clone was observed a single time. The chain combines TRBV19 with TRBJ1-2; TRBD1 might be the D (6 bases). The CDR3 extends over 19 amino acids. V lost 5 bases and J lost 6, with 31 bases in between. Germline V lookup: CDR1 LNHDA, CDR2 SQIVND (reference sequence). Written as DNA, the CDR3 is TGTGCCAGTAGTTTCCATGATACCATGACAGGTCGTGTCATAAATGGCTACACCTTC. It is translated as CASSFHDTMTGRVINGYTF.

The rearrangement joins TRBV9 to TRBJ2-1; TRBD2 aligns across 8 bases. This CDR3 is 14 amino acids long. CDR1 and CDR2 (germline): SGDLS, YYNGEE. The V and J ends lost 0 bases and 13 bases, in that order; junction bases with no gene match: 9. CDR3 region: CASSVGRSGRDQFF. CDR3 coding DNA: TGTGCCAGCAGCGTAGGAAGGTCCGGGAGGGACCAGTTCTTC. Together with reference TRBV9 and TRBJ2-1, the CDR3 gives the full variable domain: DSGVTQTPKHLITATGQRVTLRCSPRSGDLSVYWYQQSLDQGLQFLIQYYNGEERAKGNILERFSAQQFPDLHSELNLSSLELGDSALYFCASSVGRSGRDQFFGPGTRLTVL.

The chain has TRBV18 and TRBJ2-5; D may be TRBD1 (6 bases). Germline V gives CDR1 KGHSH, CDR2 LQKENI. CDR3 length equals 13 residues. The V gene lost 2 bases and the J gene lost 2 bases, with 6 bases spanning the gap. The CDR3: CASSPDRQETQYF. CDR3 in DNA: TGTGCCAGCTCACCAGACAGGCAAGAGACCCAGTACTTC. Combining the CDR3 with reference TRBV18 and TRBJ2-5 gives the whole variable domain NAGVMQNPRHLVRRRGQEARLRCSPMKGHSHVYWYRQLPEEGLKFMVYLQKENIIDESGMPKERFSAEFPKEGPSILRIQQVVRGDSAAYFCASSPDRQETQYFGPGTRLLVL.

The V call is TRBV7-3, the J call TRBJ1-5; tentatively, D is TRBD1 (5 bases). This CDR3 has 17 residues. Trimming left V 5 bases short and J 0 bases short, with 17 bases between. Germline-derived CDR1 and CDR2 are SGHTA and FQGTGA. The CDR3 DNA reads TGTGCCAGCAGCCAAGCTGGACAAGGCGATAGCAATCAGCCCCAGCATTTT. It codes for CASSQAGQGDSNQPQHF.

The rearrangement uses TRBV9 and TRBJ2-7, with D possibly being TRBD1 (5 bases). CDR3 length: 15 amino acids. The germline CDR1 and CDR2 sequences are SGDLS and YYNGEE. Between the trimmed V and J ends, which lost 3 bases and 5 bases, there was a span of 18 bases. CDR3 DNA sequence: TGTGCCAGCAGCGGAGAGACTGGGATAGGGGACGAGCAGTACTTC. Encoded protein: CASSGETGIGDEQYF.

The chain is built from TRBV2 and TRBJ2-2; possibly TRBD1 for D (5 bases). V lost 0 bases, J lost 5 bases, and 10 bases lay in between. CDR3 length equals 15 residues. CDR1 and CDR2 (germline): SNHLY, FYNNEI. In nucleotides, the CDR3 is TGTGCCAGCAGTGAAGCCCCCAGACAGACCGGGGAGCTGTTTTTT. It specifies CASSEAPRQTGELFF.